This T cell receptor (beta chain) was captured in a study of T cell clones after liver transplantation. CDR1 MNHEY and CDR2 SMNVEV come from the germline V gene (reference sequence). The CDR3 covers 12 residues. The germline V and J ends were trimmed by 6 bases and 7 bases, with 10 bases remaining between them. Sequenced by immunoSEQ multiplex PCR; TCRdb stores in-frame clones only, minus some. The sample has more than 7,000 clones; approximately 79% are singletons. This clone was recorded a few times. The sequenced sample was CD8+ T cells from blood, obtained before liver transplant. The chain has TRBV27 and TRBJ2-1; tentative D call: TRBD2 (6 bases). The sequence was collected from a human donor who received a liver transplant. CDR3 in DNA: TGTGCCAGCAGGCGGGGAACGAATGAGCAGTTCTTC. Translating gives CASRRGTNEQFF.